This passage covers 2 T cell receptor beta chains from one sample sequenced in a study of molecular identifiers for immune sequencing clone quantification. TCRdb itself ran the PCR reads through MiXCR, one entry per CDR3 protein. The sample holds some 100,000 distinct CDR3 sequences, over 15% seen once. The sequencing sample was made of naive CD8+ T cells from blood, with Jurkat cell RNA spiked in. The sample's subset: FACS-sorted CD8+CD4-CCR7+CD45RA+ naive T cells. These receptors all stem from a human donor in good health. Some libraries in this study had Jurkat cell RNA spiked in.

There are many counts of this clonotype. The CDR3 loop is CASSPTTVGDTEAFF. The CDR3 DNA is TGTGCCAGCAGTCCCACGACAGTGGGGGACACTGAAGCTTTCTTT. The chain combines TRBV27 with TRBJ1-1; possible D gene TRBD1, 5 bases. The CDR3 consists of 15 residues. V was shortened by 5 bases and J by 3 bases, with 16 bases between the two germline ends. The germline CDR1 and CDR2 sequences are MNHEY and SMNVEV (reference sequence).

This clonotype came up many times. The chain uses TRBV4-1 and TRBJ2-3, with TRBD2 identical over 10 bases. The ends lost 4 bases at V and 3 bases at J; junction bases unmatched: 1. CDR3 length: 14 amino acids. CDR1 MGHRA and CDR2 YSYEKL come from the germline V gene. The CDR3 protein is CASSRTSGTDTQYF. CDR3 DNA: TGCGCCAGCAGCCGGACTAGCGGAACAGATACGCAGTATTTT.